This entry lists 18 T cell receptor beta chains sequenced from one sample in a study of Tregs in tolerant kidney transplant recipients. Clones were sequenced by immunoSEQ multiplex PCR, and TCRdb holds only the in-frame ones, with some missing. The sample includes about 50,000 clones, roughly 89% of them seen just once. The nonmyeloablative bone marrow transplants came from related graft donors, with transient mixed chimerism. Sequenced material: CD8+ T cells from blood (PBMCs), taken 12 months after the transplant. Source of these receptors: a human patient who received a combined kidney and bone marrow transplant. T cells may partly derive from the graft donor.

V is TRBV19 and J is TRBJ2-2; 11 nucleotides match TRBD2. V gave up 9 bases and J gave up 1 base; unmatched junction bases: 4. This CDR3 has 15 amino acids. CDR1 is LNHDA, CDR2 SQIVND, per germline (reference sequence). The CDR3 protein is CASSGLAENTGELFF. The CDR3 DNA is TGTGCCAGCTCGGGACTAGCGGAGAACACCGGGGAGCTGTTTTTT.

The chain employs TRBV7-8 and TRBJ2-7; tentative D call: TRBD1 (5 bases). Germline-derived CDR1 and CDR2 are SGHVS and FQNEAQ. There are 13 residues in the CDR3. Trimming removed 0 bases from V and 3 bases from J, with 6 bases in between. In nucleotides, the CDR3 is TGTGCCAGCAGCTTAGCAGGGGACTACGAGCAGTACTTC. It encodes CASSLAGDYEQYF.

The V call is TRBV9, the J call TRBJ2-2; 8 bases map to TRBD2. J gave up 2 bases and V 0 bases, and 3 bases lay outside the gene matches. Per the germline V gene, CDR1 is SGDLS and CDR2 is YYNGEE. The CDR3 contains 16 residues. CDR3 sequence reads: CASSVDSGDNTGELFF. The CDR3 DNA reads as TGTGCCAGCAGCGTAGATAGCGGGGACAACACCGGGGAGCTGTTTTTT.

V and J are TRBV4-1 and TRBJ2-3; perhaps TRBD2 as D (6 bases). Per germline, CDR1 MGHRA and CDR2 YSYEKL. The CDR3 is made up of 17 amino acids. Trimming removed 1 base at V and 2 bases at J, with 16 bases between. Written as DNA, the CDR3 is TGCGCCAGCAGCCAAGCGGTAAATAGCGGAGACACAGATACGCAGTATTTT. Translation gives CASSQAVNSGDTDTQYF.

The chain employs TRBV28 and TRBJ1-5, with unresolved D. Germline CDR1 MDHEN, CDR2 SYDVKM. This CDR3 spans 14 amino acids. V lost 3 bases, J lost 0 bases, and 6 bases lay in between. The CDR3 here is CASSFHISNQPQHF. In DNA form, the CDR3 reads TGTGCCAGCAGTTTCCACATTAGCAATCAGCCCCAGCATTTT.

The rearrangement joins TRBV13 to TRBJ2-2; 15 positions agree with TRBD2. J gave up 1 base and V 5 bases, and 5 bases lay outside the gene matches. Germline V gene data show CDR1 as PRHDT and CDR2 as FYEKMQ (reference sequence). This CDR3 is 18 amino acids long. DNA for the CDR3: TGTGCCAGCAGCGGACCGGGACTAGCGGGAGGGAACACCGGGGAGCTGTTTTTT. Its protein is CASSGPGLAGGNTGELFF.

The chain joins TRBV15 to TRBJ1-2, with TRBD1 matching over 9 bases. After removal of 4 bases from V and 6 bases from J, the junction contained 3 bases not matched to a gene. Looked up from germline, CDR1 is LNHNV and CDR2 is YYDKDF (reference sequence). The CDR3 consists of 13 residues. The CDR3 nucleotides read TGTGCCACCAGCAACCGACAGGGGGATGGCTACACCTTC. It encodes CATSNRQGDGYTF.

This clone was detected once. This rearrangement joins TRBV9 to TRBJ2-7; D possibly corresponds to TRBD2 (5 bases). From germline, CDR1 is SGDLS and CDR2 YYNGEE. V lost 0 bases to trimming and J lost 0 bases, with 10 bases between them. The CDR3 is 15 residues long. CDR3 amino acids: CASSVDSGISYEQYF. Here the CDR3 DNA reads TGTGCCAGCAGCGTAGATTCCGGGATCTCCTACGAGCAGTACTTC.

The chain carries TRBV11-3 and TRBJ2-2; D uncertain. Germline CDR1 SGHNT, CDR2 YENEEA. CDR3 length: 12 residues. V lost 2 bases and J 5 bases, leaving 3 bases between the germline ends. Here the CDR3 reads CASSLLTGELFF. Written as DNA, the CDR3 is TGTGCCAGCAGCTTATTAACCGGGGAGCTGTTTTTT.

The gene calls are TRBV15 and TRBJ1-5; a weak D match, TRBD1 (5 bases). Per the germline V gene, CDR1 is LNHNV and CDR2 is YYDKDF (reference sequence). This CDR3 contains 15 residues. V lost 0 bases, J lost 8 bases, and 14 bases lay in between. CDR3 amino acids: CATSRDGGIDKPQHF. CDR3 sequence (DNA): TGTGCCACCAGCAGAGATGGGGGGATCGACAAGCCCCAGCATTTT.

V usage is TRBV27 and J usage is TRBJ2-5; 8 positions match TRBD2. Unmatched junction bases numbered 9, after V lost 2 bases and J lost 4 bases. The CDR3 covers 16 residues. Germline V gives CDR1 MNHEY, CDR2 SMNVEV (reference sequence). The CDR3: CASSLAPLADRETQYF. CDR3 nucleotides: TGTGCCAGCAGTTTAGCCCCACTAGCGGATAGAGAGACCCAGTACTTC.

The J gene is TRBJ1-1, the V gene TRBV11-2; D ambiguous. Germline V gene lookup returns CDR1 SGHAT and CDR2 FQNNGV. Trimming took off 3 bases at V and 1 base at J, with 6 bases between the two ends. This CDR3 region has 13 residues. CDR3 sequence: CASSFSSNTEAFF. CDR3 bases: TGTGCCAGCAGCTTTAGCTCGAACACTGAAGCTTTCTTT. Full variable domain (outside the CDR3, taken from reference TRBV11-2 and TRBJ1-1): EAGVAQSPRYKIIEKRQSVAFWCNPISGHATLYWYQQILGQGPKLLIQFQNNGVVDDSQLPKDRFSAERLKGVDSTLKIQPAKLEDSAVYLCASSFSSNTEAFFGQGTRLTVV.

CDR3 amino acids: CASSLNPGLTYNEQFF. The DNA of the CDR3 is TGTGCCAGCAGCTTAAACCCTGGACTTACATACAATGAGCAGTTCTTC. J is TRBJ2-1 and V is TRBV7-9; D perhaps matches TRBD2 (5 bases). Germline CDR1 SEHNR, CDR2 FQNEAQ (reference sequence). The V gene lost 2 bases and the J gene lost 4 bases, with 15 bases spanning the gap. This CDR3 spans 16 amino acids.

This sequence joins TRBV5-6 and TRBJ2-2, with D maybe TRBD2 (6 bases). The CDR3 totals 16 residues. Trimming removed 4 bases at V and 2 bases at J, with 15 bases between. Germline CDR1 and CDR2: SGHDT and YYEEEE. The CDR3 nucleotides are TGTGCCAGCAGCCCCTTGGGAGGCGGAAACACCGGGGAGCTGTTTTTT. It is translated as CASSPLGGGNTGELFF.

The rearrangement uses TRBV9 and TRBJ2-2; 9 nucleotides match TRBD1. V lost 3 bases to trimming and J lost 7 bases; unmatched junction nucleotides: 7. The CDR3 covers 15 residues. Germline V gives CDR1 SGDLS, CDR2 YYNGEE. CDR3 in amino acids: CASSGLQGANGELFF. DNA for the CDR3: TGTGCCAGCAGCGGATTACAGGGGGCGAACGGGGAGCTGTTTTTT. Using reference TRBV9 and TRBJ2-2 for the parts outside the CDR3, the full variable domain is DSGVTQTPKHLITATGQRVTLRCSPRSGDLSVYWYQQSLDQGLQFLIQYYNGEERAKGNILERFSAQQFPDLHSELNLSSLELGDSALYFCASSGLQGANGELFFGEGSRLTVL.

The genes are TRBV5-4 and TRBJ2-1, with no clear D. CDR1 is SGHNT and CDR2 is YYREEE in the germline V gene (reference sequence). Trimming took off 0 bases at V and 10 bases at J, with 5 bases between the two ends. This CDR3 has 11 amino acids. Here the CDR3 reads CASSLGLEQFF. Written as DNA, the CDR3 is TGTGCCAGCAGCTTGGGTCTCGAGCAGTTCTTC.

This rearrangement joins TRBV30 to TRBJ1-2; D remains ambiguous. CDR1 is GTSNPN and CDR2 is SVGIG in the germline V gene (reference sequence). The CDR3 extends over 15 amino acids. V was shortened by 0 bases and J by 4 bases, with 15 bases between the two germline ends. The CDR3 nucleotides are TGTGCCTGGAGTGTAGGGTCTGGAGGGATCTATGGCTACACCTTC. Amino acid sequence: CAWSVGSGGIYGYTF.

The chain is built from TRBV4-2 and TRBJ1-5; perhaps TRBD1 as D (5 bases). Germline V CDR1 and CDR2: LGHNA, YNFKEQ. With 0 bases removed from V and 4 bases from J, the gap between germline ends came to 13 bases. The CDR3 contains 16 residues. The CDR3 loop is CASSQEHGHQNQPQHF. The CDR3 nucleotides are TGTGCCAGCAGCCAAGAGCACGGACACCAAAATCAGCCCCAGCATTTT.